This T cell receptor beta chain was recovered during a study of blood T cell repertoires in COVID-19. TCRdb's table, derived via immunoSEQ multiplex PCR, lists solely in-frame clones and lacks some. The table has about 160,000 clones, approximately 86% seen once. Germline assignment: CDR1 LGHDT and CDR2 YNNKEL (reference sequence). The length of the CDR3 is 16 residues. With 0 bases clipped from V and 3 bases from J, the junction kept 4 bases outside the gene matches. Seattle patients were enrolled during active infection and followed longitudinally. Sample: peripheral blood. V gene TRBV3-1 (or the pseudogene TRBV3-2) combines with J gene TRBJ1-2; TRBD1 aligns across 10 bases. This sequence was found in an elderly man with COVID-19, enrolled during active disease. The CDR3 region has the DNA TGTGCCAGCAGCCAAGACTACGGACAGGGGGACTATGGCTACACCTTC. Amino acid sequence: CASSQDYGQGDYGYTF.